This T cell receptor beta chain was recovered during a study of tumor-infiltrating lymphocytes in primary liver carcinoma. Study-level results: Only about 7.5-24% of top clones appeared in all five tumor regions.

Total RNA (around 500 ng) served as template for TCR beta cDNA synthesis primed by a constant-region primer. Investigators got TCR beta libraries out of three nested multiplex PCR rounds, done with slightly modified ARM-PCR. The first two PCR rounds used TRBV1-TRBV30 forward primers with a C-beta reverse primer, 9 to 10 cycles each. Each CDR3 protein gets one entry after TCRdb re-called the multiplex PCR reads with MiXCR. The sample contains approximately 110,000 distinct CDR3 sequences, 55% to 75% of which appear only once. Germline V gives CDR1 MNHNS, CDR2 SASEGT. This CDR3 contains 14 residues. V dropped 6 bases and J dropped 11; count of bases not matched to a gene: 13. For this clonotype: What it binds is not known. A much larger clone differs by one base, so this may be a read error.

Without any cell sorting, about 20-31 mg of bulk tissue yielded co-extracted RNA and DNA. The specimen sequenced was liver tumor tissue from sampling region 3. Subset in this sample: tumor region T3, left-lateral pole. This receptor was taken from a woman in her fifties or sixties with primary liver carcinoma and hepatitis B virus infection. The rearrangement joins TRBV6-1 to TRBJ1-5; 7 positions match TRBD1. In nucleotides, the CDR3 is TGTGCCAGCAGACTCGGGACAGAGGCCGGGACCCAGCATTTT. Protein product: CASRLGTEAGTQHF.